This is a list of T cell receptor beta chains from one sample in a study of shared clonotypes between healthy human individuals. The assay was immunoSEQ multiplex PCR, and TCRdb's table has in-frame clones only and misses some. The sample includes a few million clones, more than 90% of them seen just once. The specimen sequenced was naive CD4+ T cells sorted from blood. These receptors were collected from a man aged 18 to 30 in good health. Both conserved end residues are part of each CDR3. D genes are given only for firm matches. The size entry is marked missing in some rows and otherwise reads once, few, many or a size class.

v_call,d_call,j_call,clone_size,cdr3_aa,cdr3_nt
TRBV28,NA,TRBJ2-7,NA,CASSSGTLSLQYF,TGTGCCAGCAGTTCTGGGACCCTAAGCTTACAGTACTTC
TRBV2,NA,TRBJ2-2,NA,CASSTLPAQTGELFF,TGTGCCAGCAGCACCCTTCCCGCCCAGACCGGGGAGCTGTTTTTT
TRBV18,TRBD1,TRBJ2-7,NA,CASSLGSGTGNEQYF,TGTGCCAGCTCACTCGGGTCTGGGACAGGGAACGAGCAGTACTTC
TRBV6-1,NA,TRBJ1-1,NA,CASSDEGWSTEAFF,TGTGCCAGCAGTGATGAGGGGTGGAGCACTGAAGCTTTCTTT
TRBV5-1,NA,TRBJ2-2,NA,CASSAPSGELFF,TGCGCCAGCAGCGCCCCGAGCGGGGAGCTGTTTTTT
TRBV5-8,TRBD1,TRBJ2-7,NA,CASSIGQGASYEQYF,TGTGCCAGCAGTATCGGACAGGGGGCTTCCTACGAGCAGTACTTC
TRBV30,NA,TRBJ1-6,NA,CAWSGWDTYNSPLHF,TGTGCCTGGAGTGGGTGGGACACATATAATTCACCCCTCCACTTT
TRBV4-3,NA,TRBJ2-5,NA,CASSQEAGQETQYF,TGCGCCAGCAGCCAAGAAGCAGGTCAAGAGACCCAGTACTTC
TRBV5-1,NA,TRBJ2-3,once,CASSLPLGPGTDTQYF,TGCGCCAGCAGCTTGCCGTTGGGACCGGGGACGGATACGCAGTATTTT
TRBV18,TRBD1,TRBJ2-5,NA,CASSQGTGEQETQYF,TGTGCCAGCTCCCAAGGGACAGGGGAACAAGAGACCCAGTACTTC
TRBV5-1,NA,TRBJ2-7,few,CASSSVSGRYEQYF,TGCGCCAGCAGCTCCGTAAGCGGCCGCTACGAGCAGTACTTC
TRBV30,TRBD2,TRBJ2-2,NA,CAWAGLAGLPSGELFF,TGTGCCTGGGCAGGGTTAGCGGGCCTCCCGTCCGGGGAGCTGTTTTTT
TRBV10-2,NA,TRBJ2-7,NA,CASRGSGQPYEQYF,TGCGCCAGCAGGGGAAGTGGACAGCCCTACGAGCAGTACTTC
TRBV5-1,TRBD2,TRBJ2-1,NA,CASSPGLAGVEQFF,TGCGCCAGCAGCCCGGGACTAGCGGGAGTTGAGCAGTTCTTC
TRBV6-5,TRBD1,TRBJ2-7,NA,CASSRTGGTYEQYF,TGTGCCAGCAGTCGGACAGGTGGAACCTACGAGCAGTACTTC
TRBV14,NA,TRBJ2-5,NA,CASSVNRDRKTQYF,TGTGCCAGCAGCGTCAACAGGGATCGGAAGACCCAGTACTTC
TRBV7-2,NA,TRBJ1-2,NA,CASSLRSYGYTF,TGTGCCAGCAGCTTACGGAGCTATGGCTACACCTTC
TRBV28,NA,TRBJ1-5,NA,CASSFTGRGNQPQHF,TGTGCCAGCAGTTTTACGGGGAGAGGCAATCAGCCCCAGCATTTT
TRBV14,NA,TRBJ2-7,NA,CASSLQGYEQYF,TGTGCCAGCAGCCTCCAGGGCTACGAGCAGTACTTC
TRBV27,TRBD1,TRBJ2-3,NA,CASRSGTGTSTDTQYF,TGTGCCAGCAGGTCCGGGACAGGGACTAGCACAGATACGCAGTATTTT
TRBV6-1,NA,TRBJ1-5,NA,CASSEEYVSSNQPQHF,TGTGCCAGCAGTGAAGAATACGTAAGTAGCAATCAGCCCCAGCATTTT
TRBV30,NA,TRBJ2-7,few,CAWSVTGYEQYF,TGTGCCTGGAGTGTAACCGGATACGAGCAGTACTTC
TRBV18,TRBD2,TRBJ2-2,NA,CASSPPGRPGGTGELFF,TGTGCCAGCTCACCACCCGGACGTCCGGGAGGCACCGGGGAGCTGTTTTTT
TRBV29-1,TRBD2,TRBJ2-3,once,CSGGGAGDTQYF,TGCAGCGGGGGAGGGGCTGGGGATACGCAGTATTTT
TRBV7-9,TRBD2,TRBJ2-1,NA,CASSPTTSGNIESYNEQFF,TGTGCCAGCAGCCCGACGACTAGCGGGAATATTGAGTCCTACAATGAGCAGTTCTTC
TRBV14,NA,TRBJ1-2,NA,CASSQGSGFYGYTF,TGTGCCAGCAGCCAAGGCTCAGGGTTCTATGGCTACACCTTC
TRBV6-4,NA,TRBJ1-5,NA,CATREGGGQPQHF,TGTGCCACCCGGGAGGGGGGTGGGCAGCCCCAGCATTTT
TRBV9,TRBD1,TRBJ1-3,NA,CASSVGDRGPGNTIYF,TGTGCCAGCAGCGTAGGGGACAGGGGGCCTGGAAACACCATATATTTT
TRBV28,NA,TRBJ1-6,NA,CASSSAAYNSPLHF,TGTGCCAGCAGTAGCGCCGCTTATAATTCACCCCTCCACTTT
TRBV7-9,NA,TRBJ2-2,NA,CASSFSVWSNTGELFF,TGTGCCAGCAGCTTCTCGGTGTGGTCGAACACCGGGGAGCTGTTTTTT